What follows are 11 T cell receptor beta chains derived from one specimen sequenced in a study of T cells after posttransplantation cyclophosphamide. The protocol was immunoSEQ multiplex PCR, while the TCRdb copy is restricted to in-frame clones and leaves out a portion. The table lists tens of thousands of clones, around 93% of them singletons. Sequencing was performed on PBMCs. These receptors were taken from a woman aged 25 to 39 in good health and a related stem cell transplant donor.

The rearrangement uses TRBV4-2 and TRBJ2-2; maybe TRBD2 (5 bases). Germline CDR1 and CDR2: LGHNA and YNFKEQ. Trimming pared 0 bases from V and 4 bases from J, leaving 9 bases between. The CDR3 spans 15 residues. CDR3 loop: CASSQDPGSTGELFF. The DNA for the CDR3 is TGTGCCAGCAGCCAAGATCCGGGGAGCACCGGGGAGCTGTTTTTT.

The chain employs TRBV19 and TRBJ2-5; TRBD2 matches at 14 bases. Germline values: CDR1 LNHDA, CDR2 SQIVND (reference sequence). This CDR3 is built from 15 residues. The V and J ends lost 8 bases and 4 bases, in that order; junction bases with no gene match: 6. This CDR3 reads CASATGLAGGETQYF. As DNA, the CDR3 is TGTGCCAGTGCAACCGGACTAGCGGGGGGAGAGACCCAGTACTTC.

About this clone: With a much larger clone just one base away, this may be a read error. This CDR3 is also generated by other DNA sequences in the sample. The V and J genes are TRBV11-2 and TRBJ1-3, with D unclear. The CDR3 consists of 11 residues. V was pared by 5 bases and J by 3 bases, with 2 bases between. The germline CDR1 and CDR2 sequences are SGHAT and FQNNGV. The CDR3 spells CASSIGNTIYF. The CDR3, as DNA: TGTGCCAGCAGCATTGGAAACACCATATATTTT. The variable domain in full, completed from reference TRBV11-2 and TRBJ1-3, reads EAGVAQSPRYKIIEKRQSVAFWCNPISGHATLYWYQQILGQGPKLLIQFQNNGVVDDSQLPKDRFSAERLKGVDSTLKIQPAKLEDSAVYLCASSIGNTIYFGEGSWLTVV.

This chain connects TRBV6-1 to TRBJ1-6; 7 nucleotides match TRBD1. The CDR3 covers 14 residues. CDR1 MNHNS and CDR2 SASEGT come from the germline V gene. The ends lost 7 bases at V and 11 bases at J; junction bases unmatched: 11. CDR3 protein: CASTLETGKTPLHF. CDR3 DNA sequence: TGTGCCAGCACCTTAGAGACAGGGAAGACACCCCTCCACTTT.

The rearrangement uses TRBV2 and TRBJ2-1; possibly TRBD1 for D (5 bases). The length of the CDR3 is 16 residues. Deletions cut 6 bases from V and 2 bases from J, with 17 bases between. The V gene's germline CDR1 is SNHLY and CDR2 FYNNEI. CDR3 in amino acids: CASSLRRQGTYNEQFF. The CDR3 nucleotides read TGTGCCAGCAGCCTACGCAGGCAGGGCACCTACAATGAGCAGTTCTTC.

The rearrangement links TRBV11-1 to TRBJ2-5; TRBD2 might be the D (6 bases). V lost 5 bases and J 5 bases, leaving 15 bases between the germline ends. Germline V CDR1 and CDR2: SGHAT, FQDESV (reference sequence). The CDR3 is 14 amino acids. Written as DNA, the CDR3 is TGTGCCAGCAGCCCTTTAGGGAGGTCGGAGACCCAGTACTTC. Translated: CASSPLGRSETQYF.

The V and J genes are TRBV5-4 and TRBJ1-4; TRBD1 might be the D (5 bases). The CDR3 is 14 amino acids. The V gene's germline CDR1 is SGHNT and CDR2 YYREEE (reference sequence). Trimming removed 2 bases from V and 7 bases from J, with 12 bases in between. The CDR3 protein is CASSLNSRAEKLFF. The DNA of the CDR3 is TGTGCCAGCAGCTTAAATTCCAGGGCTGAAAAACTGTTTTTT. The variable domain in full, with the rest retrieved from reference TRBV5-4 and TRBJ1-4, is ETGVTQSPTHLIKTRGQQVTLRCSSQSGHNTVSWYQQALGQGPQFIFQYYREEENGRGNFPPRFSGLQFPNYSSELNVNALELDDSALYLCASSLNSRAEKLFFGSGTQLSVL.

This clone was recorded once. V usage is TRBV7-7 and J usage is TRBJ2-1; possible D gene TRBD1, 5 bases. V lost 5 bases, J lost 3 bases, and 8 bases lay in between. The CDR3 spans 13 residues. Germline loops: CDR1 SSHAT, CDR2 FNYEAQ (reference sequence). CDR3 sequence (DNA): TGTGCCAGCAGCATCAGGGTCTACAATGAGCAGTTCTTC. This gives the protein CASSIRVYNEQFF.

This rearrangement joins TRBV2 to TRBJ1-1; D uncertain. CDR1 is SNHLY, CDR2 FYNNEI, per germline. The CDR3 runs to 14 residues. The V gene lost 1 base and the J gene lost 0 bases, with 6 bases spanning the gap. The CDR3 is CASSEGELNTEAFF. Written as DNA, the CDR3 is TGTGCCAGCAGTGAAGGGGAATTGAACACTGAAGCTTTCTTT.

The rearrangement joins TRBV6-8 to TRBJ2-5; D ambiguous. The CDR3 is made up of 20 amino acids. The V end lost 2 bases, the J end lost 4 bases, and 29 bases lay between the germline ends. The germline CDR1 and CDR2 sequences are MNHGY and SAAAGT. The CDR3 DNA sequence: TGTGCCAGCAGTTACACCACTATGAACCATTCGAGAAGGCGCGGAGAGACCCAGTACTTC. It specifies CASSYTTMNHSRRRGETQYF.

The gene calls are TRBV7-2 and TRBJ2-7; unclear D gene. V lost 2 bases, J lost 0 bases, and 11 bases lay in between. CDR1 is SGHTA and CDR2 is FQGNSA in the germline V gene. This CDR3 is built from 15 residues. The CDR3: CASSLRGVGSYEQYF. The CDR3 bases are TGTGCCAGCAGCTTACGTGGGGTGGGCTCCTACGAGCAGTACTTC.